Each of the 20 T cell receptor beta chains below was sequenced from the same sample in a study of graft-versus-host responses after intestinal transplantation. No antigen has been assigned to these receptors. The method was immunoSEQ multiplex PCR; TCRdb's version includes in-frame clones alone and lacks a portion of them. The data show more than 40,000 clones, about 95% seen once. The sequences come from unstimulated CD8+ T cells sorted from spleen or lymph node cells, collected before transplant. Receptors were obtained from a human donor who was the organ donor for an intestinal transplant.

This chain connects TRBV4-3 to TRBJ2-5; the D gene is possibly TRBD1 (5 bases). The CDR3 loop spans 17 amino acids. Trimming removed 0 bases from V and 1 base from J, with 15 bases in between. Germline V lookup: CDR1 LGHNA, CDR2 YSLEER. The CDR3 DNA reads TGCGCCAGCAGCCAAGATCGTGCAGGGCACTCCCAAGAGACCCAGTACTTC. Translating gives CASSQDRAGHSQETQYF.

This chain joins TRBV7-9 and TRBJ2-5; weak D call: TRBD1 (7 bases). The CDR3 loop spans 15 amino acids. Per germline, CDR1 SEHNR and CDR2 FQNEAQ (reference sequence). V was cut by 5 bases and J by 5 bases, with 18 bases left in between. This CDR3 is CASSPLPAGGETQYF. Here the CDR3 DNA reads TGTGCCAGCAGCCCCCTTCCCGCAGGGGGGGAGACCCAGTACTTC.

The rearrangement links TRBV5-6 to TRBJ1-6; D not resolved. Germline loops: CDR1 SGHDT, CDR2 YYEEEE. The CDR3 contains 15 residues. Trimming pared 3 bases from V and 14 bases from J, leaving 21 bases between. This CDR3 is CASSSLTHEGKALHF. CDR3 in DNA: TGTGCCAGCAGCTCGCTGACTCACGAGGGTAAGGCCCTCCACTTT.

J is TRBJ2-1 and V is TRBV21-1; TRBD2 reflects the table's D call only, with no check against the DNA. TRBV21-1 is given as a pseudogene. The CDR3 covers 14 residues. The CDR3 loop reads CASSRVTFDHEQFF. The CDR3, as DNA: TGTGCCAGCAGCAGAGTGACTTTTGATCATGAGCAGTTCTTC.

The chain employs TRBV7-6 and TRBJ2-5; D gene ambiguous. Trimming stripped 4 bases from V and 5 bases from J, with 17 bases between. This CDR3 has 15 amino acids. CDR1 and CDR2 from the germline V gene are SGHVS and FNYEAQ. The CDR3 protein is CASSSPGFVGETQYF. The CDR3 nucleotides read TGTGCCAGCAGCTCACCCGGGTTCGTAGGGGAGACCCAGTACTTC.

The V gene is TRBV19, the J gene TRBJ2-1; 10 bases align to TRBD2. V was clipped by 2 bases and J by 6 bases; unmatched bases: 4. The V gene's germline CDR1 is LNHDA and CDR2 SQIVND (reference sequence). This CDR3 has 15 residues. The CDR3 loop reads CASSIWSGGANEQFF. As DNA, the CDR3 is TGTGCCAGTAGTATATGGAGCGGGGGGGCCAATGAGCAGTTCTTC.

The V call is TRBV7-9, the J call TRBJ1-2; no definite D call. Germline assignment: CDR1 SEHNR and CDR2 FQNEAQ (reference sequence). V lost 5 bases, J lost 2 bases, and 12 bases lay in between. The CDR3 is 14 amino acids. The CDR3 DNA follows: TGTGCCAGCAGCCCTGGCTGGGAGAACTATGGCTACACCTTC. This codes for CASSPGWENYGYTF. Combining the CDR3 with reference TRBV7-9 and TRBJ1-2 gives the whole variable domain DTGVSQNPRHKITKRGQNVTFRCDPISEHNRLYWYRQTLGQGPEFLTYFQNEAQLEKSRLLSDRFSAERPKGSFSTLEIQRTEQGDSAMYLCASSPGWENYGYTFGSGTRLTVV.

V gene TRBV27 combines with J gene TRBJ2-1, with a possible D match to TRBD2 (7 bases). V was cut by 5 bases and J by 7 bases, with 21 bases left in between. This CDR3 has 16 residues. Germline V gene data show CDR1 as MNHEY and CDR2 as SMNVEV (reference sequence). The CDR3 DNA reads TGTGCCAGCAGTCCCCTTATAGGGGGGGCCGGGAATGAGCAGTTCTTC. This encodes CASSPLIGGAGNEQFF.

The chain recombines TRBV6-5 with TRBJ2-7, with 10 bases aligning to TRBD1. Germline CDR1 and CDR2: MNHEY and SVGAGI. CDR3 size: 14 residues. Trimming removed 7 bases from V and 4 bases from J; junction bases left unmatched: 7. This CDR3 is CASTKRQGAYEQYF. The CDR3, as DNA: TGTGCCAGCACCAAGAGACAGGGGGCATACGAGCAGTACTTC.

V usage is TRBV4-3 and J usage is TRBJ2-2; D gene uncertain. Between the trimmed V and J ends, which lost 1 base and 1 base, there was a span of 4 bases. The CDR3 covers 14 residues. The germline CDR1 and CDR2 sequences are LGHNA and YSLEER. For the CDR3, the DNA is TGCGCCAGCAGCCAAGGACAGAACACCGGGGAGCTGTTTTTT. This translates into CASSQGQNTGELFF.

The chain links TRBV9 to TRBJ2-2, with TRBD1 matching over 8 bases. CDR3 length equals 16 residues. Losses at the gene ends were 3 bases for V and 1 base for J; bases not matched to a gene: 5. From germline, CDR1 is SGDLS and CDR2 YYNGEE. CDR3 sequence (DNA): TGTGCCAGCAGCGCACTAGGACAGGGGAACACCGGGGAGCTGTTTTTT. This translates into CASSALGQGNTGELFF.

V is TRBV7-8 and J is TRBJ2-1; 11 bases are a match to TRBD2. Germline V gene lookup returns CDR1 SGHVS and CDR2 FQNEAQ. This CDR3 comprises 17 residues. V shed 1 base, J shed 10 bases, and the junction held 12 bases outside the gene matches. The CDR3 coding sequence is TGTGCCAGCAGCTTAGAACTAGCGGGGGCCCTTATTCGCGAGCAGTTCTTC. Its protein is CASSLELAGALIREQFF.

The chain joins TRBV19 to TRBJ1-1; D unresolved. Germline V CDR1 and CDR2: LNHDA, SQIVND (reference sequence). The CDR3 runs to 14 residues. The V end was cut by 3 bases, the J end by 4 bases, with 12 bases between. Written as DNA, the CDR3 is TGTGCCAGTAGTATTCCAGAGGGCCTCACTGAAGCTTTCTTT. Translated: CASSIPEGLTEAFF.

The rearrangement links TRBV6-5 to TRBJ2-5, with D possibly being TRBD1 (5 bases). The better agreement between TRBJ2-7 and the DNA end casts doubt on the J call. There are 13 residues in the CDR3. The germline CDR1 and CDR2 sequences are MNHEY and SVGAGI. The CDR3 loop is CASSLSRTYEQYF. In DNA, the CDR3 is TGTGCCAGCAGCCTCTCCAGGACATACGAGCAGTACTTC.

Regarding this clone: Other DNA variants within this sample encode the same CDR3. This sequence joins TRBV28 and TRBJ2-7; 9 bases line up with TRBD1. The CDR3 spans 14 residues. Germline lookup yields CDR1 MDHEN and CDR2 SYDVKM. V was pared by 4 bases and J by 4 bases, with 5 bases of the junction left unmatched. CDR3 sequence reads: CASSSRDRDYEQYF. The CDR3 DNA follows: TGTGCCAGCAGTTCCCGGGACAGGGATTACGAGCAGTACTTC.

The chain combines TRBV4-3 with TRBJ2-5; 7 nucleotides agree with TRBD1. The CDR3 has 14 amino acids. Germline V gives CDR1 LGHNA, CDR2 YSLEER. The V and J ends lost 1 base and 3 bases, in that order; junction bases with no gene match: 2. The CDR3 DNA sequence: TGCGCCAGCAGCCAAGGTGGGACAGAAGAGACCCAGTACTTC. This codes for CASSQGGTEETQYF.

V gene TRBV10-3 combines with J gene TRBJ2-3, with TRBD2 matching over 12 bases. The CDR3 runs 17 residues. The V segment lost 4 bases and the J segment 4 bases; nucleotides outside the gene matches: 9. Germline values: CDR1 ENHRY, CDR2 SYGVKD. The CDR3 reads CAISGGTSGGRADTQYF. CDR3 nucleotides: TGTGCCATCAGTGGGGGAACTAGCGGGGGGCGAGCAGATACGCAGTATTTT.

The gene calls are TRBV2 and TRBJ2-7, with 9 bases lining up with TRBD1. CDR1 is SNHLY and CDR2 is FYNNEI in the germline V gene. The CDR3 is made up of 13 amino acids. Germline trimming cut 10 bases from V and 2 bases from J; bases unmatched to any gene: 6. The CDR3 coding sequence is TGTGCCACCGGACAGGGGATGCCCTACGAGCAGTACTTC. Amino acid sequence: CATGQGMPYEQYF.

This sequence joins TRBV5-1 and TRBJ2-2; perhaps TRBD1 as D (5 bases). The ends were cut back, 2 bases at V and 4 bases at J, with 12 bases in the middle. The CDR3 runs 15 residues. Germline CDR1 reads SGHRS; CDR2 reads YFSETQ. Written as DNA, the CDR3 is TGCGCCAGCAGCTTAAGTTCGCAGGGCACCGGGGAGCTGTTTTTT. Amino acid sequence: CASSLSSQGTGELFF.

The rearrangement joins TRBV30 to TRBJ1-6; TRBD1 might be the D (5 bases). Trimming removed 3 bases at V and 4 bases at J, with 10 bases between. CDR3 length: 14 amino acids. The germline gives CDR1 GTSNPN, CDR2 SVGIG (reference sequence). CDR3 sequence reads: CAWSAGIYNSPLHF. The DNA of the CDR3 is TGTGCCTGGAGCGCAGGGATTTATAATTCACCCCTCCACTTT.